This T cell receptor (beta chain) was identified in a study of T cell changes during pregnancy in multiple sclerosis. Trimming removed 7 bases at V and 5 bases at J, with 11 bases between. CDR1 is MNHNS, CDR2 SASEGT, per germline. CDR3 length: 12 amino acids. Sequenced by immunoSEQ multiplex PCR; TCRdb stores in-frame clones only, minus some. The table has more than 75,000 clones, 94% seen once. Sequenced here: peripheral blood, sampled in the third trimester of pregnancy. This TCR came from a female donor with multiple sclerosis, enrolled in a pregnancy study. The V gene is TRBV6-1, the J gene TRBJ1-2; the D is unclear. CDR3 sequence (DNA): TGTGCCAGCATGAGCACCTTTTATGGCTACACCTTC. This translates into CASMSTFYGYTF.